This TCR beta chain comes out of a study of OX40 agonist ivuxolimab in advanced cancers. The CDR3 loop spans 16 amino acids. V dropped 1 base and J dropped 3; count of bases not matched to a gene: 5. In germline, CDR1 is MGHRA, CDR2 YSYEKL. TCRdb's table, derived via immunoSEQ multiplex PCR, lists solely in-frame clones and lacks some. The sample has 45,000 to 75,000 clones, roughly 77% seen once. The table lists this clone with a count of one. The sample consisted of CD4+ or CD8+ T cells sorted from blood, taken in a trial of the OX40 agonist ivuxolimab. V usage is TRBV4-1 and J usage is TRBJ2-7, with 11 bases aligning to TRBD1. This receptor was taken from an adult with an advanced solid tumor such as melanoma, head and neck, liver or kidney cancer. In DNA form, the CDR3 reads TGCGCCAGCAGCCAAGGGACAGGGGGCTCCTACTACGAGCAGTACTTC. It specifies CASSQGTGGSYYEQYF.